The next 7 T cell receptor beta chains were all read from a single sample in a study of T cell responses to AZD1222 COVID-19 vaccine. Here immunoSEQ multiplex PCR was the method, and the copy in TCRdb shows in-frame clones only, minus some. The sample includes 95,000 to 150,000 clones, around 90% of them seen just once. The sample was peripheral blood, taken on day 0 of AZD1222 vaccination. The source is an adult in good health.

CDR3 sequence: CASNAMGGTGELFF. CDR3 in DNA: TGTGCCAGCAACGCGATGGGGGGCACCGGGGAGCTGTTTTTT. J is TRBJ2-2 and V is TRBV3-1 (or the pseudogene TRBV3-2), with D possibly matching TRBD2 (6 bases). The CDR3 spans 14 residues. Trimming left V 7 bases short and J 4 bases short, with 13 bases between. Germline lookup yields CDR1 LGHDT and CDR2 YNNKEL (reference sequence).

This chain uses TRBV4-1 with TRBJ1-1; tentatively, D is TRBD1 (6 bases). Deletions cut 2 bases from V and 4 bases from J, with 20 bases between. The CDR3 length is 17 residues. Germline loops: CDR1 MGHRA, CDR2 YSYEKL. CDR3 residues: CASSQLYRGGGVTEAFF. In DNA, the CDR3 is TGCGCCAGCAGCCAACTGTACCGGGGAGGGGGGGTCACTGAAGCTTTCTTT.

This chain uses TRBV7-9 with TRBJ2-1, with D maybe TRBD1 (5 bases). The germline V gene encodes CDR1 SEHNR and CDR2 FQNEAQ (reference sequence). Trimming took 5 bases from V and 4 from J, leaving 9 bases between them. The CDR3 sequence is 13 residues long. Written as DNA, the CDR3 is TGTGCCAGCAGCCGAGACAGTTACAATGAGCAGTTCTTC. It codes for CASSRDSYNEQFF.

The rearrangement uses TRBV18 and TRBJ1-2; 9 nucleotides line up with TRBD1. Germline CDR1 is KGHSH and CDR2 is LQKENI. The CDR3 spans 16 residues. V lost 3 bases to trimming and J lost 3 bases; unmatched junction nucleotides: 8. The CDR3 nucleotides are TGTGCCAGCTCACCCCCACAGGGGGCCGGGGACTATGGCTACACCTTC. Residues: CASSPPQGAGDYGYTF.

The chain recombines TRBV12-3 or TRBV12-4 with TRBJ1-2; TRBD1 matches at 10 bases. J lost 9 bases, V lost 4 bases, and 5 bases had no gene match. The CDR3 sequence is 13 residues long. DNA for the CDR3: TGTGCCAGCAGTTCCTTGACAGGGGGCCGCTACACCTTC. Its translation is CASSSLTGGRYTF.

This sequence joins TRBV18 and TRBJ2-5, with D perhaps TRBD1 (7 bases). This CDR3 contains 15 residues. V gave up 3 bases and J gave up 0 bases, with 11 bases separating them. Germline CDR1 and CDR2: KGHSH and LQKENI. The CDR3 sequence: CASSPPGGYQETQYF. The DNA for the CDR3 is TGTGCCAGCTCACCTCCAGGGGGGTACCAAGAGACCCAGTACTTC.

The chain couples TRBV5-6 to TRBJ1-5; the D gene is possibly TRBD1 (5 bases). Trimming stripped 1 base from V and 4 bases from J, with 12 bases between. Germline values: CDR1 SGHDT, CDR2 YYEEEE. CDR3 length: 15 amino acids. The DNA for the CDR3 is TGTGCCAGCAGCTTGACAGGAGGGTATAATCAGCCCCAGCATTTT. Translation gives CASSLTGGYNQPQHF.